This T cell receptor (beta chain) was recovered during a study of blood T cell repertoires in COVID-19. Trimming stripped 7 bases from V and 4 bases from J, with 14 bases between. The V gene's germline CDR1 is SGDLS and CDR2 YYNGEE. The CDR3 runs to 14 residues. Some clones are missing from TCRdb's copy, which holds only in-frame ones; the method was immunoSEQ multiplex PCR. The sample holds around 310,000 clones, approximately 89% seen once. This clone has only a few counts. This receptor was identified in a woman aged 40 to 50 who had recovered from COVID-19. The chain carries TRBV9 and TRBJ2-2; maybe TRBD2 (6 bases). The sample comprised PBMCs or T cells enriched from blood (not recorded which). The CDR3 sequence is CASQRLGPTGELFF. Here the CDR3 DNA reads TGTGCCAGCCAGAGACTAGGCCCCACCGGGGAGCTGTTTTTT.